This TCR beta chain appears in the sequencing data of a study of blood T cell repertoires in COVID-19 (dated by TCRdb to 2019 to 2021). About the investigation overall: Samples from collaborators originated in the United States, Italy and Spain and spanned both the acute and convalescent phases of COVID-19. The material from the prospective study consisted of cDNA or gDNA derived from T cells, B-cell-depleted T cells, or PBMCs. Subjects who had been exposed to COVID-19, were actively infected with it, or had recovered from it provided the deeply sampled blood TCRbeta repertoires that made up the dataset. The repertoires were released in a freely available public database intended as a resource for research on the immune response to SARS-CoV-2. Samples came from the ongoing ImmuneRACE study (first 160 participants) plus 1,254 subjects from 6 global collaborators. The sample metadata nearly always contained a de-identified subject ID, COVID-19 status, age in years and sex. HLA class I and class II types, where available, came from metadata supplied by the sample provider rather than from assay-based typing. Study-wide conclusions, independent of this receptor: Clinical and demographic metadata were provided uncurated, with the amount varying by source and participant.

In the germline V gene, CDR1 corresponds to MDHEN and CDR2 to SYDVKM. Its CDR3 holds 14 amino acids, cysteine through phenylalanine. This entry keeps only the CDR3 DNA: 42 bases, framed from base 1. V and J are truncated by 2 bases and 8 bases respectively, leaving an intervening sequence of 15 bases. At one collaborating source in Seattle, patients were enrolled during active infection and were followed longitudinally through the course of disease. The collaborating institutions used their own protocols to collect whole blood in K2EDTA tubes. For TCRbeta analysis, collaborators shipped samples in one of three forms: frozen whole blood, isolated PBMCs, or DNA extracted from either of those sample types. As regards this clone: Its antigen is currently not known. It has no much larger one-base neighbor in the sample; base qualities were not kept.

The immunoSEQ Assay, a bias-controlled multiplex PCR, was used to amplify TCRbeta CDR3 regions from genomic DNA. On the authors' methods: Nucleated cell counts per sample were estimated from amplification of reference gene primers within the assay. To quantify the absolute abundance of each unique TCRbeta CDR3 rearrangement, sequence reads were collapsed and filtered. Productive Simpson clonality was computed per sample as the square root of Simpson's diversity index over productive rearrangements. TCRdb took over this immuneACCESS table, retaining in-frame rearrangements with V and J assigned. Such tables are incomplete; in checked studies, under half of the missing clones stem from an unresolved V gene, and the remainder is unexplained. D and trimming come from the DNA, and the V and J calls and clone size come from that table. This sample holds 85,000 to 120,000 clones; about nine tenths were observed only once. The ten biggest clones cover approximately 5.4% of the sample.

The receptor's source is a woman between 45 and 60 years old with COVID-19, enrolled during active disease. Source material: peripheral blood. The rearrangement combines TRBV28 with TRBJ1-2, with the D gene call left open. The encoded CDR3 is CASSLVSGSYGYTF. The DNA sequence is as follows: TGTGCCAGCAGTTTAGTTTCTGGGAGTTACGGCTACACCTTC.